This T cell receptor beta chain was recovered during a study of post-analysis software for immune sequencing data. Germline-derived CDR1 and CDR2 are MGHRA and YSYEKL. The CDR3 covers 18 residues. V was shortened by 0 bases and J by 7 bases, with 25 bases between the two germline ends. Overall study findings and caveats: About 5 TRBV segments, including TRBV5-6, TRBV5-1 and TRBV20-1, were more frequent in patients than controls.

For this clonotype: No antigen is known for it.

Built from TCR beta cDNA, the libraries had unique molecular identifiers in them. MiXCR was run by TCRdb on the PCR reads, yielding one entry per CDR3 protein. The top ten hold about 1.8% of the sample, which has 450,000 to 650,000 distinct CDR3 sequences, around 40% seen once. Sequencing was performed on blood. J is TRBJ2-7 and V is TRBV4-1; perhaps TRBD2 as D (6 bases). This clonotype was obtained from a girl aged 10-17 years with multiple sclerosis. The CDR3 spells CASSQDDASEGPFEEQYF. In DNA form, the CDR3 reads TGCGCCAGCAGCCAAGATGACGCTAGCGAGGGGCCCTTTGAAGAGCAGTACTTC.